This TCR beta chain was sequenced for a study of control samples from healthy donors and cancer patients. This CDR3 region has 15 residues. Trimming stripped 5 bases from V and 7 bases from J, with 18 bases between. Per the germline V gene, CDR1 is SGHTA and CDR2 is FQGNSA. Sequencing was performed with immunoSEQ multiplex PCR; in TCRdb, only in-frame clones are kept and a portion is missing. This repertoire shows 150,000 to 160,000 clones, 93% found once; its top ten account for approximately 2.5%. The TCR sequence derives from a man aged 45-60 years in good health. Source material: blood. The chain carries TRBV7-2 and TRBJ2-1, with D maybe TRBD2 (6 bases). The CDR3 sequence is CASSHPRLGGNEQFF. The CDR3 region has the DNA TGTGCCAGCAGCCACCCCCGACTAGGAGGGAATGAGCAGTTCTTC.